Included here is one T cell receptor beta chain sequence, with context. This entry comes from a study of T cell clonotyping in hematopoietic cell transplantation. J was trimmed by 5 bases and V by 2 bases; bases with no gene match: 12. This CDR3 has 16 residues. Germline V gene data show CDR1 as SNHLY and CDR2 as FYNNEI. Profiling relied on immunoSEQ multiplex PCR, and the TCRdb table lists in-frame clones only, not all of them. The repertoire consists of roughly 13,000 clones, with about 60% occurring once and the leading ten covering around 9.3%. Sequencing input: PBMCs. This TCR was recovered from a human donor who either received an allogeneic hematopoietic cell transplant for a myeloid malignancy or was a related donor (not recorded which). Some clones in this sample may be carry-over from other donors' samples. This chain connects TRBV2 to TRBJ2-7; 7 bases are shared with TRBD2. The DNA of the CDR3 is TGTGCCAGCAGTGAAACCCGGGGAGGGAGACTCCACGAGCAGTACTTC. Its translation: CASSETRGGRLHEQYF.